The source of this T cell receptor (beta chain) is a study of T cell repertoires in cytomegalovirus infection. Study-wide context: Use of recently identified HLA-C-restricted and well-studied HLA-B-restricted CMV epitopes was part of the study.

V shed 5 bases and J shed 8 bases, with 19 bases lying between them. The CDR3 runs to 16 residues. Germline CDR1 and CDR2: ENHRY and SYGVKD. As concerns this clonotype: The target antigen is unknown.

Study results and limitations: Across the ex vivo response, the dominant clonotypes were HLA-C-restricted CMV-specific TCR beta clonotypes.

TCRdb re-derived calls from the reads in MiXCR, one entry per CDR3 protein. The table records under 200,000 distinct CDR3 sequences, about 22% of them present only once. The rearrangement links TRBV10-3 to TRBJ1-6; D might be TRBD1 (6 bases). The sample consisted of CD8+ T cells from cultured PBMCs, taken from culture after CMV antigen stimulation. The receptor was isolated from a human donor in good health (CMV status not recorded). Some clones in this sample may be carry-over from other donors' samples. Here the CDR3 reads CAISHREQDGYSPLHF. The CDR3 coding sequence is TGTGCCATCAGTCACAGGGAGCAGGATGGGTATTCACCCCTCCACTTT.